A single sample gave rise to the 28 T cell receptor beta chains below, sequenced in a study of metastatic and nonmetastatic thyroid tumors. TCRdb re-called clones via MiXCR from the PCR reads. Here the sample spans about 15,000 clones, about 25% being singletons. Thyroid surgery was performed in patients who had received no treatment beforehand. The sequencing input was adjacent normal tissue. The receptors derive from a female donor with papillary thyroid cancer or a benign thyroid nodule (not recorded which). Some clones in this sample may be carry-over from other donors' samples.

Ten or more counts support this clone. The chain carries TRBV20-1 and TRBJ2-2; D not certain. The germline V gene has CDR1 DFQATT and CDR2 SNEGSKA (reference sequence). The CDR3 contains 10 residues. The V and J ends lost 6 bases and 8 bases respectively, with 7 bases between them. CDR3 amino acids: CSAAVGELFF. For the CDR3, the DNA is TGCAGTGCCGCTGTGGGGGAGCTGTTTTTT.

The chain combines TRBV20-1 with TRBJ1-1, with D unclear. The CDR3 has 13 residues. Trimming removed 3 bases from V and 3 bases from J, with 11 bases in between. Germline V gene sequence: CDR1 DFQATT, CDR2 SNEGSKA (reference sequence). The CDR3 protein is CSASRGFDTEAFF. The CDR3 DNA follows: TGCAGTGCTAGCCGTGGTTTTGACACTGAAGCTTTCTTT.

This clone rates as medium-sized. The CDR3 sequence is CASNPSGLAGVGEQYF. The DNA for the CDR3 is TGTGCCAGCAACCCCTCCGGACTAGCGGGAGTCGGCGAGCAGTACTTC. The chain is built from TRBV6-1 and TRBJ2-7, with TRBD2 identical over 13 bases. The CDR3 is 16 residues long. V dropped 7 bases and J dropped 6; count of bases not matched to a gene: 12. Germline CDR1 reads MNHNS; CDR2 reads SASEGT.

This clone was detected ten times or more. The chain combines TRBV11-2 with TRBJ1-5; D is perhaps TRBD1 (6 bases). The germline V gene has CDR1 SGHAT and CDR2 FQNNGV. The CDR3 contains 14 residues. V lost 8 bases to trimming and J lost 4 bases, with 15 bases between them. The DNA for the CDR3 is TGTGCCAGCGACCGGGACACCAAGAATCAGCCCCAGCATTTT. Amino acid sequence: CASDRDTKNQPQHF.

V is TRBV27 and J is TRBJ1-6, with D unresolved. Germline lookup yields CDR1 MNHEY and CDR2 SMNVEV (reference sequence). V lost 2 bases to trimming and J lost 10 bases, with 12 bases between them. The length of the CDR3 is 14 residues. The CDR3 reads CASSLGPVPSPLHF. In DNA, the CDR3 is TGTGCCAGCAGTTTAGGGCCGGTCCCCTCACCCCTCCACTTT.

This clone was counted many times. The chain employs TRBV20-1 and TRBJ2-4; D possibly corresponds to TRBD1 (6 bases). Trimming left V 6 bases short and J 1 base short, with 16 bases between. The CDR3 has 15 amino acids. Germline CDR1 and CDR2: DFQATT and SNEGSKA (reference sequence). The CDR3 bases are TGCAGTGCGCCGGACAGACTTCGGGCCAAAAACATTCAGTACTTC. It codes for CSAPDRLRAKNIQYF.

Details on this clone: Germline and junction disagree at one end, which may indicate a read error. V gene TRBV2 combines with J gene TRBJ2-7; D remains unclear. Germline lookup yields CDR1 SNHLY and CDR2 FYNNEI. This CDR3 region has 16 residues. CDR3: CASRSSSETSIYEQYF. Here the CDR3 DNA reads TGCGCCAGCAGATCTTCTTCGGAAACCTCAATCTACGAGCAGTACTTC.

This sequence joins TRBV12-3 or TRBV12-4 and TRBJ1-2, with TRBD1 matching 7 bases. V dropped 1 base and J dropped 0; count of bases not matched to a gene: 2. The CDR3 covers 15 residues. The DNA of the CDR3 is TGTGCCAGCAGTTTAGGACAGGGTTCTAACTATGGCTACACCTTC. This codes for CASSLGQGSNYGYTF.

This clone was seen many times. The chain is built from TRBV20-1 and TRBJ1-1; D is perhaps TRBD1 (6 bases). V was shortened by 5 bases and J by 1 base, with 11 bases between the two germline ends. Germline-derived CDR1 and CDR2 are DFQATT and SNEGSKA (reference sequence). The CDR3 spans 13 residues. CDR3 DNA sequence: TGCAGTGCTCCCCCGGGACAGAACACTGAAGCTTTCTTT. Amino acids: CSAPPGQNTEAFF.

The chain has TRBV20-1 and TRBJ1-2; tentatively, D is TRBD1 (6 bases). This CDR3 region has 14 residues. The germline gives CDR1 DFQATT, CDR2 SNEGSKA (reference sequence). V dropped 7 bases and J dropped 4 bases, with 19 bases sitting between them. CDR3 nucleotides: TGCAGTGTAGAAGGTTTCAGGGGTACCTATGGCTACACCTTC. It yields the protein CSVEGFRGTYGYTF.

On this clone itself: This may come from a read error, since a much larger clone is one base off. The V call is TRBV9, the J call TRBJ2-5; perhaps D is TRBD1 or TRBD2 (5 bases each). The CDR3 covers 17 residues. CDR1 and CDR2 from the germline V gene are SGDLS and YYNGEE. The V gene lost 4 bases and the J gene lost 1 base, with 20 bases spanning the gap. CDR3 DNA sequence: TGTGCCAGCAGCCTACTACTTGGCTTGGGGGTCCAAGAGACCCAGTACTTC. Protein product: CASSLLLGLGVQETQYF.

This chain uses TRBV29-1 with TRBJ2-3, with D possibly TRBD2 on 6 matching bases. Germline V gene sequence: CDR1 SQVTM, CDR2 ANQGSEA. The V and J ends lost 3 bases and 2 bases respectively, with 12 bases between them. The CDR3 has 14 amino acids. The CDR3 is CSVEVGRTTDTQYF. The CDR3 DNA is TGCAGCGTTGAGGTCGGGAGAACCACAGATACGCAGTATTTT.

About this clone: The junction departs from the called germline gene at one end, perhaps through a read error. Other DNA sequences in this sample translate to the same CDR3. The chain couples TRBV5-1 to TRBJ1-1; D gene uncertain. The CDR3 covers 13 residues. Germline CDR1 SGHRS, CDR2 YFSETQ. CDR3 nucleotide sequence: TGCGCCAGCAGCATTGGACGGAACACCGAAGCTTTCTTT. It specifies CASSIGRNTEAFF.

This clone was counted only a few times. The CDR3 carries no conserved terminal phenylalanine or tryptophan, so it likely arises from a read error. The V and J genes are TRBV2 and TRBJ1-1; D unresolved. Germline loops: CDR1 SNHLY, CDR2 FYNNEI. V was cut by 8 bases and J by 8 bases, with 9 bases left in between. The CDR3 has 10 amino acids. Written as DNA, the CDR3 is TGTGCCAGCGTAGTGGTGGAAGCTTTCCTT. Its protein is CASVVVEAFL.

This clone was recorded a few times. The chain joins TRBV6-1 to TRBJ1-6, with D unresolved. This CDR3 is built from 16 residues. V dropped 0 bases and J dropped 4 bases, with 10 bases sitting between them. The germline CDR1 and CDR2 sequences are MNHNS and SASEGT. This CDR3 is CASSEARWEYNSPLHF. Written as DNA, the CDR3 is TGTGCCAGCAGTGAAGCGAGATGGGAGTATAATTCACCCCTCCACTTT.

This clone came up a few times. A junction end diverges from the germline sequence, so it may reflect a read error. The rearrangement links TRBV29-1 to TRBJ1-4; the D gene is possibly TRBD1 (6 bases). CDR3 length: 14 residues. Germline V gives CDR1 SQVTM, CDR2 ANQGSEA. The CDR3 here is CSAGTGGAGERLFF. In DNA form, the CDR3 reads TGCAGCGCCGGGACGGGGGGCGCGGGTGAAAGACTGTTTTTT.

This clone rates as medium-sized. V gene TRBV20-1 combines with J gene TRBJ1-1; tentatively, D is TRBD1 (6 bases). V lost 1 base and J lost 1, with 10 bases in between. Germline V lookup: CDR1 DFQATT, CDR2 SNEGSKA (reference sequence). This CDR3 is built from 14 residues. Here the CDR3 DNA reads TGCAGTGCTAGAGGCGGGGGGCCGAACACTGAAGCTTTCTTT. This sequence encodes CSARGGGPNTEAFF.

CDR3 protein: CSASVGPPNYGYTF. The CDR3 nucleotides are TGCAGTGCTAGTGTGGGTCCACCTAACTATGGCTACACCTTC. The rearrangement joins TRBV20-1 to TRBJ1-2; D remains ambiguous. V lost 3 bases to trimming and J lost 0 bases, with 11 bases between them. Germline CDR1 is DFQATT and CDR2 is SNEGSKA (reference sequence). The CDR3 loop spans 14 amino acids.

The chain uses TRBV20-1 and TRBJ2-7, with no clear D. The germline V gene has CDR1 DFQATT and CDR2 SNEGSKA (reference sequence). This CDR3 is 13 amino acids long. Deletions cut 3 bases from V and 5 bases from J, with 14 bases between. CDR3 residues: CSARGNGLNEQYF. DNA for the CDR3: TGCAGTGCTAGGGGAAACGGCCTCAACGAGCAGTACTTC.

By frequency in the sample, this clone is medium-sized. This sequence joins TRBV12-3 or TRBV12-4 and TRBJ2-2, with TRBD2 matching 11 bases. The CDR3 consists of 14 residues. Trimming took 6 bases from V and 6 from J; bases not matched to a gene: 3. The CDR3 DNA is TGTGCCAGCAGGCTTAGCGGGAGGGCCGGGGAGCTGTTTTTT. Amino acid sequence: CASRLSGRAGELFF.

By share of the sample, this clone is medium-sized. The chain couples TRBV2 to TRBJ2-7, with D uncertain. V was trimmed by 3 bases and J by 4 bases, leaving 4 bases between them. The germline gives CDR1 SNHLY, CDR2 FYNNEI. CDR3 size: 11 residues. The CDR3 sequence: CASSDGYEQYF. DNA for the CDR3: TGTGCCAGCAGTGACGGATACGAGCAGTACTTC. The entire variable domain, with the rest obtained from reference TRBV2 and TRBJ2-7, is as follows: EPEVTQTPSHQVTQMGQEVILRCVPISNHLYFYWYRQILGQKVEFLVSFYNNEISEKSEIFDDQFSVERPDGSNFTLKIRSTKLEDSAMYFCASSDGYEQYFGPGTRLTVT.

The chain uses TRBV6-1 and TRBJ1-4; TRBD1 matches at 8 bases. The V gene's germline CDR1 is MNHNS and CDR2 SASEGT. V lost 5 bases and J lost 0; bases outside the gene matches: 11. CDR3 length equals 18 residues. CDR3 amino acids: CASSPVFGTGATNEKLFF. Here the CDR3 DNA reads TGTGCCAGCAGTCCGGTGTTCGGGACAGGAGCAACTAATGAAAAACTGTTTTTT.

This clone is labeled medium-sized. The chain joins TRBV28 to TRBJ2-5, with 7 nucleotides matching TRBD1. Losses at the gene ends were 4 bases for V and 2 bases for J; bases not matched to a gene: 4. Germline V lookup: CDR1 MDHEN, CDR2 SYDVKM. The CDR3 covers 14 residues. DNA for the CDR3: TGTGCCAGCAGTTGGTTCAGGGGGCAAGAGACCCAGTACTTC. Translated: CASSWFRGQETQYF.

This clone rates as medium-sized (0.01 to 0.1%). The chain employs TRBV28 and TRBJ2-1; 9 bases line up with TRBD2. V lost 6 bases and J lost 7; bases outside the gene matches: 19. This CDR3 spans 18 amino acids. The germline V gene encodes CDR1 MDHEN and CDR2 SYDVKM. The CDR3 nucleotides are TGTGCCAGCAGACCTCTGGGCGAGGCGGGAGGGGGAGGGAATGAGCAGTTCTTC. Translation: CASRPLGEAGGGGNEQFF.

By share of the sample, this clone is medium-sized. CDR3 sequence reads: CASSNIQPFLSGNKETQYF. In DNA form, the CDR3 reads TGTGCCAGCAGCAACATACAACCTTTTTTAAGCGGGAACAAAGAGACCCAGTACTTC. This sequence joins TRBV6-2 or TRBV6-3 and TRBJ2-5; 7 nucleotides agree with TRBD2. V lost 6 bases to trimming and J lost 3 bases; unmatched junction nucleotides: 22. Germline-derived CDR1 and CDR2 are MNHEY and SVGEGT. The CDR3 totals 19 residues.

This clone has ten or more counts. This chain connects TRBV28 to TRBJ1-4; a weak D match, TRBD1 (5 bases). This CDR3 region has 17 residues. Germline V CDR1 and CDR2: MDHEN, SYDVKM. V was cut by 2 bases and J by 8 bases, with 21 bases left in between. This CDR3 is CASSLGGLFWDGEKLFF. CDR3 DNA: TGTGCCAGCAGTTTAGGGGGTCTGTTCTGGGATGGGGAAAAACTGTTTTTT.

The V call is TRBV11-1, the J call TRBJ2-1; maybe TRBD2 (5 bases). The V gene lost 6 bases and the J gene lost 3 bases, with 15 bases spanning the gap. This CDR3 has 15 amino acids. CDR1 SGHAT and CDR2 FQDESV come from the germline V gene (reference sequence). CDR3 coding DNA: TGTGCCAGCAGACGGGCAGCGGCTTTCTACAATGAGCAGTTCTTC. It codes for CASRRAAAFYNEQFF.

This clone was seen at least ten times. J is TRBJ2-2 and V is TRBV7-3; no reliable D call. V lost 5 bases and J lost 1, with 11 bases in between. The CDR3 sequence is 15 residues long. CDR1 and CDR2 (germline): SGHTA, FQGTGA. The CDR3 DNA sequence: TGTGCCAGCAGCCAAACGGCCCAGAACACCGGGGAGCTGTTTTTT. Its translation: CASSQTAQNTGELFF.